This TCR beta chain was retrieved from a study of cytomegalovirus exposure and HLA in healthy donors. Study summary: An early data release held some 85 million unique TCRs from HLA-typed donors. Whole-study results and caveats: Sequencing probably produced one cluster of sequence variants that were highly shared.

This PCR relied on a set of 60 Vbeta primers and 13 Jbeta primers. Clones were sequenced by immunoSEQ multiplex PCR, and TCRdb holds only the in-frame ones, with some missing. The sample holds 95,000 to 150,000 clones; 77% are singletons and the top ten take roughly 4%. The germline V gene encodes CDR1 MNHEY and CDR2 SVGAGI. The length of the CDR3 is 14 residues. Trimming pared 2 bases from V and 7 bases from J, leaving 15 bases between. This clone has just a few counts. The antigen remains unidentified. The sample taken for sequencing was PBMCs. The receptor was derived from a human donor in good health. The chain employs TRBV6-5 and TRBJ2-7, with D possibly being TRBD2 (6 bases). CDR3 nucleotide sequence: TGTGCCAGCAGTTACCGGGACGGGGGAATGGAGCAGTACTTC. Protein: CASSYRDGGMEQYF.